This T cell receptor (beta chain) was found in a study of blood T cell repertoires in COVID-19. The authors' processing: For nucleated cells, counts were estimated from reference gene primer amplification. Clones were read by immunoSEQ multiplex PCR, and TCRdb kept only the in-frame ones, dropping some. V and J calls and clone size are as listed in that table; D and trimming were resolved from the DNA. The sample records over 120,000 clones, about 77% being singletons. With V trimmed by 5 bases and J by 0 bases, 4 bases remained unmatched. The CDR3 runs to 16 residues. Germline loops: CDR1 LGHDT, CDR2 YNNKEL (reference sequence).

This clonotype was sampled from a woman between 45 and 60 years old with active or convalescent COVID-19. V usage is TRBV3-1 (or the pseudogene TRBV3-2) and J usage is TRBJ1-2, with 12 bases fitting TRBD1. The specimen sequenced was peripheral blood. The chain's CDR3 is CASSARDRGPNYGYTF. The CDR3 bases are TGTGCCAGCAGCGCCCGGGACAGGGGGCCTAACTATGGCTACACCTTC.